Below are 21 T cell receptor beta chains sequenced from a single sample in a study of OX40 agonist ivuxolimab in advanced cancers. The method was immunoSEQ multiplex PCR; TCRdb's version includes in-frame clones alone and lacks a portion of them. Here the sample spans 8,500 to 13,000 clones, about 73% being singletons. Sequences were derived from CD4+ or CD8+ T cells sorted from blood, sampled in a trial of the OX40 agonist ivuxolimab. The receptors derive from an adult with an advanced solid tumor such as melanoma, head and neck, liver or kidney cancer.

Remarks on this clone: In the same sample, other DNA sequences code for this CDR3. The chain links TRBV4-1 to TRBJ2-7; TRBD2 matches at 11 bases. Germline-derived CDR1 and CDR2 are MGHRA and YSYEKL. The V gene end was trimmed by 1 base and the J gene end by 1 base; junction bases not matched to a gene: 3. The CDR3 is 16 amino acids. The CDR3 sequence is CASSQGGTSGSYEQYF. Here the CDR3 DNA reads TGCGCCAGCAGCCAAGGAGGGACTAGCGGATCCTACGAGCAGTACTTC.

This chain links TRBV6-5 with TRBJ2-7; D ambiguous. Per the germline V gene, CDR1 is MNHEY and CDR2 is SVGAGI. V shed 4 bases and J shed 3 bases, with 4 bases lying between them. The CDR3 covers 11 residues. The CDR3 here is CASSWGYEQYF. The CDR3 DNA is TGTGCCAGCAGTTGGGGCTACGAGCAGTACTTC.

By proportion, this clone is medium-sized (0.01 to 0.1%). The chain uses TRBV6-5 and TRBJ2-7; 8 bases are a match to TRBD1. The V gene end was trimmed by 2 bases and the J gene end by 5 bases; junction bases not matched to a gene: 5. There are 14 residues in the CDR3. Germline CDR1 MNHEY, CDR2 SVGAGI. The CDR3 spells CASSYQGAIDEQYF. The CDR3 coding sequence is TGTGCCAGCAGTTACCAGGGGGCGATCGACGAGCAGTACTTC.

The CDR3 DNA reads TGTGCCAGCAGCCGCGGACTAGCGGGAGTGGAGCAGTTCTTC. This encodes CASSRGLAGVEQFF. The chain employs TRBV27 and TRBJ2-1; 13 bases match TRBD2. Germline lookup yields CDR1 MNHEY and CDR2 SMNVEV (reference sequence). V lost 6 bases, J lost 10 bases, and 6 bases stayed unmatched. The CDR3 spans 14 residues.

This rearrangement joins TRBV4-2 to TRBJ2-2; TRBD2 agrees at 12 bases. Trimming at V came to 1 base and at J to 1 base, leaving 4 bases not matched to a gene. This CDR3 is 18 amino acids long. The germline V gene encodes CDR1 LGHNA and CDR2 YNFKEQ. The CDR3 is CASSQGLAGDGNTGELFF. The CDR3 DNA is TGTGCCAGCAGCCAAGGACTAGCGGGAGATGGGAACACCGGGGAGCTGTTTTTT.

The chain carries TRBV13 and TRBJ2-1; D is possibly TRBD1 (6 bases). This CDR3 region has 17 residues. The germline V gene encodes CDR1 PRHDT and CDR2 FYEKMQ (reference sequence). The V and J ends lost 1 base and 8 bases respectively, with 21 bases between them. CDR3 coding DNA: TGTGCCAGCAGCTTAGCGGGTGGGGGCGCAGCATTGGATGAGCAGTTCTTC. Its translation is CASSLAGGGAALDEQFF.

This clone was picked up one time. The gene calls are TRBV25-1 and TRBJ1-5; possible D gene TRBD1, 6 bases. This CDR3 region has 14 residues. Germline lookup yields CDR1 MGHDK and CDR2 SYGVNS. Trimming removed 3 bases at V and 7 bases at J, with 13 bases between. The CDR3: CASSDRGRRQPQHF. Written as DNA, the CDR3 is TGTGCCAGCAGTGATCGGGGGCGAAGGCAGCCCCAGCATTTT.

V usage is TRBV27 and J usage is TRBJ2-3; a weak D match, TRBD1 (6 bases). This CDR3 has 15 residues. Germline V gene data show CDR1 as MNHEY and CDR2 as SMNVEV (reference sequence). Trimming took 8 bases from V and 5 from J, leaving 20 bases between them. As DNA, the CDR3 is TGTGCCAGCGCTGGAAAGACAGGCCCTCGAGATACGCAGTATTTT. This gives the protein CASAGKTGPRDTQYF.

The chain combines TRBV7-9 with TRBJ2-3, with TRBD1 matching 9 bases. The germline gives CDR1 SEHNR, CDR2 FQNEAQ (reference sequence). The length of the CDR3 is 15 residues. V shed 5 bases and J 3 bases; nucleotides not matched to a gene: 6. CDR3 nucleotide sequence: TGTGCCAGCAGCAGACGGACAGGGGAGACAGATACGCAGTATTTT. As protein: CASSRRTGETDTQYF.

The gene calls are TRBV25-1 and TRBJ1-1; 7 bases are shared with TRBD1. Germline values: CDR1 MGHDK, CDR2 SYGVNS. The CDR3 is 13 residues long. V lost 10 bases, J lost 5 bases, and 10 bases stayed unmatched. The CDR3 reads CATVEGAGTEAFF. For the CDR3, the DNA is TGTGCCACCGTTGAGGGGGCTGGGACTGAAGCTTTCTTT.

V gene TRBV2 combines with J gene TRBJ2-7, with TRBD1 as a possible D gene (7 bases). This CDR3 has 15 residues. Germline CDR1 SNHLY, CDR2 FYNNEI. V lost 5 bases, J lost 3 bases, and 17 bases lay in between. The CDR3 reads CASSNGGTVGYEQYF. CDR3 DNA sequence: TGTGCCAGCAGTAATGGGGGGACAGTTGGCTACGAGCAGTACTTC.

This chain connects TRBV25-1 to TRBJ1-1; no clear D gene. Trimming cost V 7 bases and J 1 base, with 10 bases left between them. CDR1 MGHDK and CDR2 SYGVNS come from the germline V gene. This CDR3 region has 13 residues. The CDR3 bases are TGTGCCAGCATTACGAAGGGGAACACTGAAGCTTTCTTT. Protein product: CASITKGNTEAFF.

This chain joins TRBV27 and TRBJ2-7; D uncertain. The CDR3 is 13 amino acids. V lost 1 base to trimming and J lost 5 bases, with 9 bases between them. Per germline, CDR1 MNHEY and CDR2 SMNVEV (reference sequence). CDR3 coding DNA: TGTGCCAGCAGTTTATTTTTCCCCGACGAGCAGTACTTC. Translation gives CASSLFFPDEQYF.

The J gene is TRBJ1-2, the V gene TRBV2; 7 nucleotides align to TRBD1. The CDR3 loop spans 15 amino acids. V was pared by 2 bases and J by 3 bases, with 6 bases of the junction left unmatched. CDR1 is SNHLY and CDR2 is FYNNEI in the germline V gene. CDR3 region: CASSEQGVFDYGYTF. For the CDR3, the DNA is TGTGCCAGCAGTGAACAGGGGGTCTTTGACTATGGCTACACCTTC.

This rearrangement joins TRBV19 to TRBJ2-5; no firm D call. The germline V gene has CDR1 LNHDA and CDR2 SQIVND (reference sequence). This CDR3 region has 11 residues. The V gene lost 4 bases and the J gene lost 1 base, with 1 base spanning the gap. CDR3 in DNA: TGTGCCAGTAGTACCCAAGAGACCCAGTACTTC. As protein: CASSTQETQYF.

This clone was seen more than once but under ten times. DNA of the CDR3: TGTGCCAGCAGTTTAGAGGGGTCAGATACGCAGTATTTT. It yields the protein CASSLEGSDTQYF. The chain joins TRBV28 to TRBJ2-3; D assignment may be TRBD1 or TRBD2 (5 bases each). Trimming took 2 bases from V and 4 from J, leaving 7 bases between them. The length of the CDR3 is 13 residues. The germline V gene encodes CDR1 MDHEN and CDR2 SYDVKM.

J is TRBJ1-1 and V is TRBV7-9, with TRBD1 matching 10 bases. This CDR3 spans 16 amino acids. Germline CDR1 SEHNR, CDR2 FQNEAQ (reference sequence). V shed 4 bases and J 5 bases; nucleotides not matched to a gene: 10. The CDR3, as DNA: TGTGCCAGCAGCTCCCGGGACAGGGGCCTGTGGACTGAAGCTTTCTTT. It specifies CASSSRDRGLWTEAFF.

The chain couples TRBV9 to TRBJ2-1, with TRBD1 identical over 9 bases. Germline CDR1 SGDLS, CDR2 YYNGEE. This CDR3 region has 16 residues. V shed 0 bases and J 10 bases; nucleotides not matched to a gene: 11. The CDR3 is CASSVDPQGAGGEQFF. CDR3 bases: TGTGCCAGCAGCGTAGACCCACAGGGGGCAGGAGGCGAGCAGTTCTTC. The full variable domain, completed using reference TRBV9 and TRBJ2-1, is DSGVTQTPKHLITATGQRVTLRCSPRSGDLSVYWYQQSLDQGLQFLIQYYNGEERAKGNILERFSAQQFPDLHSELNLSSLELGDSALYFCASSVDPQGAGGEQFFGPGTRLTVL.

V gene TRBV7-9 combines with J gene TRBJ1-4, with D maybe TRBD1 (5 bases). Trimming left V 5 bases short and J 8 bases short, with 18 bases between. The CDR3 extends over 15 amino acids. In germline, CDR1 is SEHNR, CDR2 FQNEAQ (reference sequence). In DNA form, the CDR3 reads TGTGCCAGCAGCCTCCCGGTCGCGGGGCAGGAAAAACTGTTTTTT. As protein: CASSLPVAGQEKLFF.

The chain combines TRBV11-2 with TRBJ2-7; 10 bases fit TRBD1. Germline V CDR1 and CDR2: SGHAT, FQNNGV. J lost 0 bases, V lost 3 bases, and 8 bases had no gene match. The CDR3 runs to 17 residues. CDR3 nucleotides: TGTGCCAGCAGCTTGGATAGACAGGGGGCAAACTCCTACGAGCAGTACTTC. This encodes CASSLDRQGANSYEQYF.

V gene TRBV9 combines with J gene TRBJ1-2; no firm D call. There are 15 residues in the CDR3. The V end lost 0 bases, the J end lost 2 bases, and 11 bases lay between the germline ends. The germline V gene has CDR1 SGDLS and CDR2 YYNGEE. The CDR3 spells CASSVGVTVNYGYTF. The CDR3 nucleotides read TGTGCCAGCAGCGTAGGGGTCACCGTAAACTATGGCTACACCTTC.